A single sample gave rise to the 26 T cell receptor beta chains below, sequenced in a study of tissue T cells after allogeneic stem cell transplantation. Using immunoSEQ multiplex PCR, the repertoire was profiled, and TCRdb retains in-frame clones only, with some absent. The sample has some 2,900 clones; 55% are singletons. The time point here: mouse harvest day 7 after allogeneic transplant. Mouse grafts combined 10^7 T-cell-depleted bone marrow cells with 10^6 splenic CD5+ T cells. Sequencing was done on a sample of gut tissue. These receptors were taken from a female BALB/c mouse given C57BL/6 T cells with graft-versus-host disease after an allogeneic hematopoietic cell transplant.

This clone was observed a handful of times. Gene names refer to mouse genes. The read falls 1 residue short of the CDR3 end, and the missing part is taken from the germline J gene. The rearrangement joins TRBV5 to TRBJ2-7; 13 bases match TRBD2. The germline gives CDR1 LGHNA, CDR2 YNLKQL (reference sequence). The CDR3 runs to 15 residues. The junction had 6 bases not matched to a gene; V was cut back by 3 bases and J by 7 bases. The CDR3 here is CASSHGLGGRREQYF. The covered CDR3 bases are TGTGCCAGCAGCCACGGACTGGGGGGGCGCCGAGAACAGTAC.

This clone was found a few times. These gene names are mouse names. The DNA ends 1 residue before the CDR3 does, and the rest of the CDR3 is filled in from the germline J gene. The genes are TRBV26 and TRBJ2-2; TRBD1 matches at 7 bases. This CDR3 has 15 residues. After removal of 4 bases from V and 0 bases from J, the junction contained 2 bases not matched to a gene. The germline V gene has CDR1 KGHPV and CDR2 FQNQEV (reference sequence). The covered CDR3 bases are TGTGCCAGCAGTCCAGGGACAGCAAACACCGGGCAGCTCTAC. As protein: CASSPGTANTGQLY. The CDR3 in full is CASSPGTANTGQLYF.

Details on this clone: Mouse names are used for the genes. The CDR3 goes on 1 residue after the read ends, and that part is filled in from the germline J gene. J is TRBJ2-2 and V is TRBV26; 9 bases match TRBD2. This CDR3 is built from 15 residues. CDR1 and CDR2 from the germline V gene are KGHPV and FQNQEV (reference sequence). V trimming: 3 bases; J trimming: 3 bases; junction bases outside the gene matches: 2. The sequenced part of the CDR3 DNA is TGTGCCAGCAGTCTCCGACTGGGGGACACCGGGCAGCTCTAC. Translation gives CASSLRLGDTGQLY. The full CDR3 reads CASSLRLGDTGQLYF. The full variable domain, completed using reference TRBV26 and TRBJ2-2, is NSKVIQTPRYLVKGQGQKAKMRCIPEKGHPVVFWYQQNKNNEFKFLINFQNQEVLQQIDMTEKRFSAECPSNSPCSLEIQSSEAGDSALYLCASSLRLGDTGQLYFGEGSKLTVL.

Points on this clone: Gene names refer to mouse genes. CDR3 sequence: CASSQTAAETLYF. The sequenced part of the CDR3 DNA is TGTGCAAGCAGCCAGACTGCTGCAGAAACGCTGTAT. The V gene is TRBV16, the J gene TRBJ2-3, with D possibly TRBD2 on 5 matching bases. The CDR3 end lies 1 residue beyond the end of the read and is filled in from the germline J gene. CDR3 length equals 13 residues. V was cut by 5 bases and J by 2 bases, with 8 bases left in between. The V gene's germline CDR1 is SGHSA and CDR2 FRNQAP.

The count of this clone is one. Each gene name is a mouse one. The CDR3 end falls 1 residue outside the read, so it is completed with the germline J gene. The rearrangement links TRBV16 to TRBJ1-1; 7 positions match TRBD1. The CDR3 is 14 amino acids. Per germline, CDR1 SGHSA and CDR2 FRNQAP. V was pared by 6 bases and J by 0 bases, with 4 bases of the junction left unmatched. The CDR3 DNA, read in part, is TGTGCAAGCAGTCGACAGGGAGCAAACACAGAAGTCTTC. Protein sequence: CASSRQGANTEVF. The whole CDR3 region reads CASSRQGANTEVFF.

Concerning this clone: The listed genes are named as in mouse. From the germline J gene comes the end of the CDR3, since the read stops 1 residue before it. The chain is built from TRBV12-1 and TRBJ2-7; D unresolved. CDR1 is SGHSN, CDR2 HYEKVE, per germline. Trimming shortened V by 1 base and J by 7 bases, and 7 bases separated the two germline ends. CDR3 length: 11 residues. The CDR3 sequence: CASSLQREQYF. Partial CDR3 DNA: TGTGCCAGCTCTCTACAGAGGGAACAGTAC. Looking up the rest from reference TRBV12-1 and TRBJ2-7 gives the full variable domain: DSGVVQSPRHIIKEKGGRSVLTCIPISGHSNVVWYQQTLGKELKFLIQHYEKVERDKGFLPSRFSVQQFDDYHSEMNMSALELEDSAMYFCASSLQREQYFGPGTRLTVL.

Concerning this clone: Each gene name is a mouse one. The read terminates 1 residue ahead of where the CDR3 ends, so the germline J gene completes it. The chain couples TRBV3 to TRBJ1-4, with no clear D. Germline assignment: CDR1 SNHLY and CDR2 FYNGKV (reference sequence). V lost 5 bases and J lost 0, with 7 bases in between. This CDR3 has 14 residues. The CDR3 loop reads CASSVQISNERLFF. The sequenced CDR3 bases are TGTGCCAGCAGCGTACAGATTTCCAACGAAAGATTATTT.

Comment on this clone: Mouse gene names apply. The sequenced fragment ends 1 residue before the CDR3 boundary, so the rest is inferred from the germline J gene. The V and J genes are TRBV3 and TRBJ1-2; 8 bases fit TRBD1. Per the germline V gene, CDR1 is SNHLY and CDR2 is FYNGKV (reference sequence). V shed 4 bases and J 0 bases; nucleotides not matched to a gene: 1. This CDR3 is built from 14 residues. The DNA read from the CDR3 is TGTGCCAGCAGCTCGGACAGGGCAAACTCCGACTACACC. This translates into CASSSDRANSDYT. The complete CDR3 reads CASSSDRANSDYTF.

Concerning this clone: Gene names are mouse gene names. The missing CDR3 end, 1 residue past where the read stops, is filled in from the germline J gene. This chain joins TRBV3 and TRBJ2-3; possibly TRBD1 for D (5 bases). This CDR3 is built from 14 residues. The germline V and J ends were trimmed by 3 bases and 2 bases, with 9 bases remaining between them. Germline assignment: CDR1 SNHLY and CDR2 FYNGKV (reference sequence). The DNA read from the CDR3 is TGTGCCAGCAGCTTCCAGGGAGATGCAGAAACGCTGTAT. The encoded protein is CASSFQGDAETLY. The whole CDR3 sequence reads CASSFQGDAETLYF.

Points on this clone: Here the gene names and germline are mouse. The CDR3 spells CASSRDPLEQYF. The CDR3 DNA, read in part, is TGTGCCAGCAGCCGGGACCCCTTGGAACAGTAC. The V gene is TRBV4, the J gene TRBJ2-7; perhaps D is TRBD1 or TRBD2 (5 bases each). The CDR3 end lies 1 residue beyond the end of the read and is filled in from the germline J gene. Germline CDR1 reads LGHDT; CDR2 reads YNNKQL (reference sequence). V was shortened by 5 bases and J by 7 bases, with 12 bases between the two germline ends. The CDR3 length is 12 residues.

There are a few counts of this clone. The listed genes are named as in mouse. Other DNA sequences in this sample translate to the same CDR3. CDR3 amino acids: CASSLDSGNTLYF. Partial CDR3 DNA: TGTGCCAGCAGTCTAGATTCTGGAAATACGCTCTAT. The V and J genes are TRBV26 and TRBJ1-3; no firm D call. Coverage ceases 1 residue before the CDR3 finishes, and the germline J gene fills in the end. With 3 bases removed from V and 0 bases from J, the gap between germline ends came to 3 bases. This CDR3 has 13 amino acids. Germline V gives CDR1 KGHPV, CDR2 FQNQEV (reference sequence).

Worth noting for this clone: Gene names are the mouse ones. The sequenced fragment ends 1 residue before the CDR3 boundary, so the rest is inferred from the germline J gene. The rearrangement uses TRBV13-2 and TRBJ2-7; tentatively, D is TRBD1 or TRBD2 (7 bases each). V shed 4 bases and J shed 6 bases, with 14 bases lying between them. The CDR3 runs to 13 residues. Germline-derived CDR1 and CDR2 are NNHNN and SYGAGS (reference sequence). CDR3: CASGLQGGVEQYF. The CDR3 bases that were read are TGTGCCAGCGGTTTGCAGGGGGGGGTTGAACAGTAC.

As regards this clone: Genes and germline are mouse. The CDR3 is cut off 1 residue early in the read; its end comes from the germline J gene. The rearrangement uses TRBV26 and TRBJ2-1; D unclear. CDR1 and CDR2 (germline): KGHPV, FQNQEV (reference sequence). The V end was cut by 3 bases, the J end by 0 bases, with 9 bases between. The CDR3 totals 15 residues. Partial CDR3 DNA: TGTGCCAGCAGTCTAGAGAGAAATAACTATGCTGAGCAGTTC. It codes for CASSLERNNYAEQF. The whole CDR3 region reads CASSLERNNYAEQFF.

In regard to this clone: These gene names are mouse names. The read halts 1 residue ahead of the CDR3 end, with the missing end drawn from the germline J gene. This rearrangement joins TRBV15 to TRBJ2-7, with 7 bases that match TRBD2. The V gene end was trimmed by 0 bases and the J gene end by 4 bases; junction bases not matched to a gene: 0. Per germline, CDR1 SGHND and CDR2 FRSKSL. The CDR3 has 13 residues. CDR3: CASSLAGGYEQYF. CDR3 bases read: TGTGCCAGCAGTTTAGCGGGGGGGTATGAACAGTAC.

As regards this clone: Genes here carry mouse names. The sequence runs out 1 residue before the end of the CDR3; the remainder is reconstructed from the germline J gene. The chain recombines TRBV26 with TRBJ1-4; the D is unclear. Trimming pared 2 bases from V and 0 bases from J, leaving 4 bases between. This CDR3 is built from 14 residues. Germline CDR1 is KGHPV and CDR2 is FQNQEV (reference sequence). The covered CDR3 bases are TGTGCCAGCAGTCTGAGCTTTTCCAACGAAAGATTATTT. It yields the protein CASSLSFSNERLF. The whole CDR3 is CASSLSFSNERLFF.

About this clone itself: Gene labels here are mouse ones. The CDR3 end falls 1 residue outside the read, so it is completed with the germline J gene. The rearrangement joins TRBV26 to TRBJ1-5; 7 bases are shared with TRBD1. The CDR3 loop spans 17 amino acids. Germline CDR1 is KGHPV and CDR2 is FQNQEV (reference sequence). Unmatched junction bases numbered 7, after V lost 2 bases and J lost 0 bases. CDR3 DNA, as far as it was read: TGTGCCAGCAGTCTGGTGTCGGGACAGAATAACAACCAGGCTCCGCTT. Protein sequence: CASSLVSGQNNNQAPL. The whole CDR3 protein is CASSLVSGQNNNQAPLF.

A note on this clone: Mouse gene names apply. The covered CDR3 bases are TGTGCCAGCGGCGATTTGGGTCAGAACACAGAAGTCTTC. Translation gives CASGDLGQNTEVF. The entire CDR3 sequence reads CASGDLGQNTEVFF. The chain carries TRBV13-2 and TRBJ1-1; D not resolved. The DNA ends 1 residue before the CDR3 does, and the rest of the CDR3 is filled in from the germline J gene. Germline CDR1 reads NNHNN; CDR2 reads SYGAGS (reference sequence). The CDR3 consists of 14 residues. V lost 5 bases to trimming and J lost 0 bases, with 11 bases between them.

In the case of this clone: Gene labels here are mouse ones. Coverage ceases 1 residue before the CDR3 finishes, and the germline J gene fills in the end. J is TRBJ1-1 and V is TRBV12-2, with TRBD1 as a possible D gene (6 bases). This CDR3 has 13 residues. Looked up from germline, CDR1 is SGHLS and CDR2 is HYDKME. V gave up 5 bases and J gave up 0 bases, with 9 bases separating them. The sequenced CDR3 bases are TGTGCCAGCTTCGGGACACCAAACACAGAAGTCTTC. Its translation: CASFGTPNTEVF. Given in full, the CDR3 is CASFGTPNTEVFF.

Points on this clone: The genes and germline here are from mouse. The CDR3 goes on 1 residue after the read ends, and that part is filled in from the germline J gene. The V gene is TRBV12-1, the J gene TRBJ2-7; 9 bases match TRBD2. Germline V gene sequence: CDR1 SGHSN, CDR2 HYEKVE. J gave up 4 bases and V 4 bases, and 1 base lay outside the gene matches. The CDR3 contains 12 residues. The part of the CDR3 DNA that was read is TGTGCCAGCTCCTGGGGGGGTTATGAACAGTAC. It translates to CASSWGGYEQY. The full CDR3 protein reads CASSWGGYEQYF.

With regard to this clone: The germline and genes are mouse ones. Sequencing ends 1 residue short of the CDR3 end; the germline J gene provides the rest. The gene calls are TRBV26 and TRBJ1-2; no reliable D call. The CDR3 sequence is 11 residues long. Germline V gene lookup returns CDR1 KGHPV and CDR2 FQNQEV (reference sequence). V was pared by 4 bases and J by 4 bases, with 4 bases between. The CDR3 DNA, read in part, is TGTGCCAGCAGTCGACGCTCCGACTACACC. Its protein product is CASSRRSDYT. The whole CDR3 protein reads CASSRRSDYTF.

This clone came up a few times. Mouse germline and gene names are used. With the read ending 1 residue before the CDR3 end, the germline J gene is used to fill in that end. V gene TRBV13-2 combines with J gene TRBJ1-2, with 9 bases fitting TRBD1. The junction had 8 bases not matched to a gene; V was cut back by 1 base and J by 7 bases. CDR3 length: 15 residues. CDR1 NNHNN and CDR2 SYGAGS come from the germline V gene (reference sequence). The CDR3 DNA, read in part, is TGTGCCAGCGGTGATCACCGGGACAGGGTGGACGACTACACC. Amino acids: CASGDHRDRVDDYT. The whole CDR3 sequence is CASGDHRDRVDDYTF.

For this clone: The listed genes are named as in mouse. The read falls 1 residue short of the CDR3 end, and the missing part is taken from the germline J gene. V and J are TRBV26 and TRBJ1-1; TRBD1 matches at 8 bases. The ends lost 4 bases at V and 1 base at J; junction bases unmatched: 5. Germline assignment: CDR1 KGHPV and CDR2 FQNQEV (reference sequence). The CDR3 consists of 15 residues. CDR3 DNA (partial): TGTGCCAGCAGTCAGCAGGGGGCAGGGAACACAGAAGTCTTC. Its protein is CASSQQGAGNTEVF. In full, the CDR3 reads CASSQQGAGNTEVFF. The whole variable domain, remainder taken from reference TRBV26 and TRBJ1-1, is NSKVIQTPRYLVKGQGQKAKMRCIPEKGHPVVFWYQQNKNNEFKFLINFQNQEVLQQIDMTEKRFSAECPSNSPCSLEIQSSEAGDSALYLCASSQQGAGNTEVFFGKGTRLTVV.

A remark on this clone: Mouse names are used for the genes. The read ends 1 residue shy of where the CDR3 ends; the end is completed using the germline J gene. The chain has TRBV26 and TRBJ2-7, with D maybe TRBD1 (5 bases). The ends were cut back, 0 bases at V and 0 bases at J, with 6 bases in the middle. Germline loops: CDR1 KGHPV, CDR2 FQNQEV (reference sequence). There are 14 residues in the CDR3. The CDR3 is CASSLSGDSYEQYF. The sequenced part of the CDR3 DNA is TGTGCCAGCAGTCTGTCAGGGGACTCCTATGAACAGTAC.

Only a few counts were recorded for this clone. Gene names are the mouse ones. The CDR3 end is not reached by the read, which stops 1 residue before it; the germline J gene fills it in. This chain connects TRBV3 to TRBJ2-5, with 8 bases that match TRBD2. Germline V lookup: CDR1 SNHLY, CDR2 FYNGKV (reference sequence). The CDR3 consists of 13 residues. The trim removed 2 bases at V and 6 bases at J, leaving 1 base unmatched. The CDR3 here is CASSLLGGDTQYF. Partial CDR3 DNA: TGTGCCAGCAGCTTACTGGGGGGCGACACCCAGTAC.

Details on this clone: Genes and germline are mouse. The read ends 1 residue shy of where the CDR3 ends; the end is completed using the germline J gene. The rearrangement links TRBV15 to TRBJ2-5; D is possibly TRBD2 (6 bases). V was pared by 5 bases and J by 0 bases, with 9 bases between. Per the germline V gene, CDR1 is SGHND and CDR2 is FRSKSL. The CDR3 extends over 14 amino acids. CDR3 DNA, as far as it was read: TGTGCCAGCAGTAGGGACTTTAACCAAGACACCCAGTAC. Translating gives CASSRDFNQDTQY. The whole CDR3 protein is CASSRDFNQDTQYF.

With regard to this clone: Gene names refer to mouse genes. From the germline J gene comes the end of the CDR3, since the read stops 1 residue before it. The genes are TRBV2 and TRBJ2-5, with TRBD2 matching 7 bases. The CDR3 is 14 residues long. V lost 1 base and J lost 3; bases outside the gene matches: 1. Germline V gene sequence: CDR1 LGHNA, CDR2 YSYQKL. This CDR3 reads CASSQGWGQDTQYF. Partial CDR3 DNA: TGTGCCAGCAGCCAAGGCTGGGGGCAAGACACCCAGTAC. Variable domain in full (rest from reference TRBV2 and TRBJ2-5): DPKIIQKPKYLVAVTGSEKILICEQYLGHNAMYWYRQSAKKPLEFMFSYSYQKLMDNQTASSRFQPQSSKKNHLDLQITALKPDDSATYFCASSQGWGQDTQYFGPGTRLLVL.